Following are 5 T cell receptor beta chains from one sample sequenced in a study of shared clonotypes between healthy human individuals. The data were produced by immunoSEQ multiplex PCR, yet TCRdb's version contains in-frame clones alone and is incomplete. The sample yields about 660,000 clones, approximately 74% seen once. The sample comprised memory CD4+ T cells sorted from blood. The subset was: CD45RA-negative fraction. Receptors were obtained from a woman younger than 45 in good health.

This clone was recorded a few times. The J gene is TRBJ2-3, the V gene TRBV19; the D is unclear. V lost 5 bases and J 2 bases, leaving 5 bases between the germline ends. The length of the CDR3 is 12 residues. CDR1 and CDR2 from the germline V gene are LNHDA and SQIVND (reference sequence). DNA of the CDR3: TGTGCCAGTAGTGGGCACACAGATACGCAGTATTTT. Protein: CASSGHTDTQYF.

The rearrangement links TRBV18 to TRBJ2-6; TRBD1 aligns across 8 bases. Germline loops: CDR1 KGHSH, CDR2 LQKENI. The length of the CDR3 is 16 residues. With 6 bases clipped from V and 4 bases from J, the junction kept 8 bases outside the gene matches. The chain's CDR3 is CASSLGQGSGANVLTF. The CDR3 DNA follows: TGTGCCAGCTCTCTTGGACAGGGTTCCGGGGCCAACGTCCTGACTTTC.

The V and J genes are TRBV29-1 and TRBJ2-1, with 8 nucleotides matching TRBD2. CDR3 length equals 14 residues. The germline gives CDR1 SQVTM, CDR2 ANQGSEA. Germline trimming cut 3 bases from V and 4 bases from J; bases unmatched to any gene: 5. The CDR3 region is CSVESSGPYNEQFF. The CDR3 nucleotides read TGCAGCGTTGAGTCTAGCGGGCCTTACAATGAGCAGTTCTTC.

The genes are TRBV2 and TRBJ1-1; 9 bases are a match to TRBD1. The CDR3 is 15 amino acids. The V gene's germline CDR1 is SNHLY and CDR2 FYNNEI. J gave up 5 bases and V 6 bases, and 10 bases lay outside the gene matches. CDR3 loop: CASRGHRDRDTEAFF. The CDR3 DNA reads TGTGCCAGCAGAGGTCACCGGGACAGGGATACTGAAGCTTTCTTT.

This chain links TRBV25-1 with TRBJ2-5; maybe TRBD2 (6 bases). In germline, CDR1 is MGHDK, CDR2 SYGVNS. The CDR3 covers 15 residues. Trimming removed 5 bases at V and 2 bases at J, with 15 bases between. In DNA form, the CDR3 reads TGTGCCAGCAGTTCGCAAGGGACTGGGCAAGAGACCCAGTACTTC. Amino acids: CASSSQGTGQETQYF.